This T cell receptor beta chain was identified in a study of shared clonotypes between healthy human individuals. Sequencing was performed with immunoSEQ multiplex PCR; in TCRdb, only in-frame clones are kept and a portion is missing. The sample carries some 1 million clones, roughly 80% recorded once. Germline trimming cut 2 bases from V and 0 bases from J; bases unmatched to any gene: 1. The CDR3 is 15 residues long. CDR1 is ENHRY and CDR2 is SYGVKD in the germline V gene. This clonotype was sampled from a man between 18 and 29 years old in good health. The chain combines TRBV10-3 with TRBJ2-1; 7 nucleotides match TRBD2. Sequenced material: memory CD4+ T cells sorted from blood. Indicated subset: CD45RA-negative fraction. The CDR3 DNA sequence: TGTGCCATCAGTGAGGGCGGGAGCTCCTACAATGAGCAGTTCTTC. It is translated as CAISEGGSSYNEQFF.